This TCR beta chain is from a study of T cell responses to AZD1222 COVID-19 vaccine. Researchers grouped second doses given at about 4 or about 12 weeks into one pool. Concerning this clone: Its specificity is unknown.

V gave up 0 bases and J gave up 3 bases, with 10 bases separating them. The CDR3 covers 15 residues. Germline assignment: CDR1 SGDLS and CDR2 YYNGEE. Study results and caveats: The peak T cell response came first, and repertoires were sampled only after it.

Sequenced by immunoSEQ multiplex PCR; TCRdb stores in-frame clones only, minus some. Of tens of thousands of clones in the sample, approximately 85% were seen once. The gene calls are TRBV9 and TRBJ2-1; the D is unclear. The sequence came from an adult who received the AZD1222 COVID-19 vaccine. The material sequenced was peripheral blood, taken 28 days after the second AZD1222 dose. The CDR3 here is CASSVAGTLYNEQFF. In nucleotides, the CDR3 is TGTGCCAGCAGCGTAGCCGGAACACTCTACAATGAGCAGTTCTTC.